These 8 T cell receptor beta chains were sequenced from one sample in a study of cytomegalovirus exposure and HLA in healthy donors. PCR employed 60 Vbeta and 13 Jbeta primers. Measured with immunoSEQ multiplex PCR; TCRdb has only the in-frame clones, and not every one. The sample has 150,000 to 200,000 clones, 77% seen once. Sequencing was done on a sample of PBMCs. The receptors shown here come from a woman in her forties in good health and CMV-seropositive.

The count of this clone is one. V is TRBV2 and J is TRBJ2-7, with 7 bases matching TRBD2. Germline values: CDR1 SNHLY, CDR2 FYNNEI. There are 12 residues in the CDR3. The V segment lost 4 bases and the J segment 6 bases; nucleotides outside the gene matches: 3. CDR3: CASSGGGGEQYF. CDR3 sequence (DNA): TGTGCCAGCAGTGGGGGGGGAGGCGAGCAGTACTTC.

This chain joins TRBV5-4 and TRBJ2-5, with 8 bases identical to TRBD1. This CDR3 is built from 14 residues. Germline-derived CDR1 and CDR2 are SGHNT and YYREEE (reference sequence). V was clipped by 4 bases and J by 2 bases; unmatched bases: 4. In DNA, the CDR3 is TGTGCCAGCAGCGCAGACAGGGGTCAAGAGACCCAGTACTTC. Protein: CASSADRGQETQYF. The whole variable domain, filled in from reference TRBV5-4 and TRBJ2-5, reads ETGVTQSPTHLIKTRGQQVTLRCSSQSGHNTVSWYQQALGQGPQFIFQYYREEENGRGNFPPRFSGLQFPNYSSELNVNALELDDSALYLCASSADRGQETQYFGPGTRLLVL.

The CDR3 region is CASSRAYRENDEQYF. Written as DNA, the CDR3 is TGTGCCAGTAGCAGGGCCTACAGGGAAAATGACGAGCAGTACTTC. The rearrangement joins TRBV19 to TRBJ2-7; D might be TRBD1 (6 bases). CDR3 size: 15 residues. Trimming cost V 6 bases and J 5 bases, with 20 bases left between them. CDR1 LNHDA and CDR2 SQIVND come from the germline V gene (reference sequence).

CDR3 loop: CASSLVGTGRTGELFF. CDR3 sequence (DNA): TGCGCCAGCAGCTTGGTGGGGACAGGGCGGACCGGGGAGCTGTTTTTT. This chain joins TRBV5-1 and TRBJ2-2; 9 nucleotides agree with TRBD1. CDR3 length: 16 amino acids. The J segment lost 5 bases and the V segment lost 0 bases, leaving 5 bases of the junction unmatched. CDR1 is SGHRS, CDR2 YFSETQ, per germline.

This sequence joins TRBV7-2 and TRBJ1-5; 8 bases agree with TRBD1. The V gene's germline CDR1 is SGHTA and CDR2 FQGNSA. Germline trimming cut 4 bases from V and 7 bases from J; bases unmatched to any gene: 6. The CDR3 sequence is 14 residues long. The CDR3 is CASSWTGLDQPQHF. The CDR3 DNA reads TGTGCCAGCAGCTGGACAGGGCTGGACCAGCCCCAGCATTTT. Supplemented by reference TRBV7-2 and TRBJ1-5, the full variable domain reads GAGVSQSPSNKVTEKGKDVELRCDPISGHTALYWYRQSLGQGLEFLIYFQGNSAPDKSGLPSDRFSAERTGGSVSTLTIQRTQQEDSAVYLCASSWTGLDQPQHFGDGTRLSIL.

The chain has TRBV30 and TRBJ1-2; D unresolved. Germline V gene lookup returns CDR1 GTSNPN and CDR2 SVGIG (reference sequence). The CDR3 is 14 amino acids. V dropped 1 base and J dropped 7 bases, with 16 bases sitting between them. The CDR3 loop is CAWSAKSRPGGYTF. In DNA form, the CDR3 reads TGTGCCTGGAGTGCAAAATCGAGGCCCGGTGGCTACACCTTC.

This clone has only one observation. CDR3 sequence: CASSLGPSQVDEQYF. Written as DNA, the CDR3 is TGCGCCAGCAGCTTGGGGCCATCACAGGTGGACGAGCAGTACTTC. This chain joins TRBV5-1 and TRBJ2-7, with D maybe TRBD1 (5 bases). CDR3 length equals 15 residues. The ends were cut back, 0 bases at V and 5 bases at J, with 15 bases in the middle. Germline V gene sequence: CDR1 SGHRS, CDR2 YFSETQ.

The CDR3 nucleotides read TGTGCCAGCGAGGACAGGAGATCGTACAATGAGCAGTTCTTC. Its protein is CASEDRRSYNEQFF. The V and J genes are TRBV6-1 and TRBJ2-1; 7 nucleotides match TRBD1. Looked up from germline, CDR1 is MNHNS and CDR2 is SASEGT. After removal of 8 bases from V and 4 bases from J, the junction contained 8 bases not matched to a gene. The CDR3 totals 14 residues.